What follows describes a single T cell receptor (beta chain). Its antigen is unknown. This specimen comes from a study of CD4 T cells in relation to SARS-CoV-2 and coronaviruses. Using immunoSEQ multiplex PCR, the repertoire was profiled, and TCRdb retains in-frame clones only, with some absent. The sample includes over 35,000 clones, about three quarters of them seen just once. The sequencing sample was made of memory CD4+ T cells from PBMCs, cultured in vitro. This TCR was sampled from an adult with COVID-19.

The CDR3 DNA reads TGTGCCAGCAGCTACCTAGGACAGGGGGGGGCCCTGGTGACCCAGTACTTC. It yields the protein CASSYLGQGGALVTQYF. The chain links TRBV5-4 to TRBJ2-5; 10 positions agree with TRBD1. With V trimmed by 3 bases and J by 7 bases, 15 bases remained unmatched. The germline CDR1 and CDR2 sequences are SGHNT and YYREEE (reference sequence). This CDR3 is 17 amino acids long.